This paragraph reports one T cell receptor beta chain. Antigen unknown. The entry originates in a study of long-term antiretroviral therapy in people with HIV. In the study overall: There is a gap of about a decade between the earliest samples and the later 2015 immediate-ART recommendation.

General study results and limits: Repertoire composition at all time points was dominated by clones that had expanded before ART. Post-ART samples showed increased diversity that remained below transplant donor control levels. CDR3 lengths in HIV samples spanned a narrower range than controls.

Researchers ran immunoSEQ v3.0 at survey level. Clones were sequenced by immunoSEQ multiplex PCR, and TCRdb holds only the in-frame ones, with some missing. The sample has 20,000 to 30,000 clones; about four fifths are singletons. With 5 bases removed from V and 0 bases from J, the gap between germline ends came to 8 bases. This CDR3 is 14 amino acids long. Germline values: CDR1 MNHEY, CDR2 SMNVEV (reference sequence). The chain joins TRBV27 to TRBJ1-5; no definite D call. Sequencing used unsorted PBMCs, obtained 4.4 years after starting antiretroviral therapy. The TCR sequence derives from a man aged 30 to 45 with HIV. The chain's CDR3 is CASSTGYSNQPQHF. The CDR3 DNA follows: TGTGCCAGCAGTACGGGATATAGCAATCAGCCCCAGCATTTT.